The rows below give T cell receptor beta chains drawn from one sample of a study of shared clonotypes between healthy human individuals. Some clones are missing from TCRdb's copy, which holds only in-frame ones; the method was immunoSEQ multiplex PCR. Among around 1,100,000 clones listed, roughly 77% were seen once. Sequencing was done on a sample of memory CD4+ T cells from PBMCs. Receptor source: a young man in good health. Some clones in this sample may be carry-over from other donors' samples. CDR3s include the opening cysteine and the closing phenylalanine or tryptophan.

TRBV5-1,CASSFLASGGQGKTQYF
TRBV18,CASSPPRLAGAQETQYF
TRBV11-3,CASSRGGTSGYNEQFF
TRBV5-6,CASSEGTSGWYEQYF
TRBV30,CAWSPSSAEAFF
TRBV2,CASGSRSSYNEQFF
TRBV7-6,CASSLTQKVGYEQYF
TRBV4-2,CASSPRRDYGYTF
TRBV6-5,CASRSSGANVLTF
TRBV11-2,CASSSDRARGNTIYF
TRBV28,CASRMGPKPYEQYF
TRBV19,CASSDFTLSGANVLTF
TRBV28,CASSSPWEDSYEQYF
TRBV4-1,CASSQVRNTNGAEAFF
TRBV6-6,CASSSFGGETDTQYF
TRBV2,CASSGVDRVSGRGREQYF
TRBV7-9,CASSANRGDTEAFF
TRBV5-8,CASSLHRGNQPQHF
TRBV6-1,CASTSAGMNTEAFF
TRBV21-1,CASSPKGPSGSTDTQYF
TRBV11-3,CASSLGVRPAAQYF
TRBV7-2,CASSQYRATNEQFF
TRBV20-1,CSVSGGSEQYF
TRBV29-1,CSVARRVLGLNEQFF
TRBV27,CASSSDRKGVYEQYF
TRBV7-9,CASSPGLAGGEQFF
TRBV6-1,CASSPRDTQYF
TRBV7-2,CASSLPGGRDSYEQYF
TRBV7-2,CASSPGQSTDTQYF
TRBV4-1,CASSRSEWALQDCYTF
TRBV30,CAWRGENEKLFF
TRBV29-1,CSGQGAQRHNEQFF
TRBV15,CATSRDRVEHQPQHF
TRBV10-3,CAITGTAKNSPLHF
TRBV7-8,CASSLKLGQGIATNEKLFF
TRBV7-2,CASSLGIAGGIEQYF
TRBV7-9,CASSLWQGFDEKLFF
TRBV7-2,CASSWGHSGEQYF
TRBV7-2,CASSLRRYEQYF
TRBV29-1,CSVQLDRARGQYF
TRBV7-3,CASSFPNTEQYF
TRBV27,CASSLGRSWYF
TRBV5-8,CASSPLAGPDTQYF
TRBV11-2,CASRLMTGMGNTIYF
TRBV6-1,CASRVDRGNTGELFF
TRBV28,CASSLRGRGASNQPQHF
TRBV28,CASSRTQQETQYF
TRBV7-3,CASSSWGAGPVTF
TRBV5-1,CASGTSTNTGELFF
TRBV7-2,CASSLRHQETQYF
TRBV28,CASSHTYEQYF
TRBV4-3,CASSQATSGRSDTQYF
TRBV5-8,CASSPDGWEQYF
TRBV5-6,CASSLFTGGPGSYEQYF
TRBV19,CASSIGVGVQPQHF